This TCR beta chain is drawn from a study of T-cell memory formation after mild COVID-19. The study, taken as a whole, reports: There was no confirmation that second-wave clones peaking on day 37 were SARS-CoV-2 specific. Researchers report contracting CD4+ clones mostly in CM and EM, with CD8+ clones in EMRA.

The CDR3 is made up of 13 amino acids. V shed 2 bases, J shed 5 bases, and the junction held 3 bases outside the gene matches. Germline CDR1 is SGHNT and CDR2 is YYREEE (reference sequence). TCRdb reprocessed the 5' RACE reads with MiXCR, giving one entry per CDR3 protein. The sample has under 300,000 distinct CDR3 sequences; approximately 7.6% are singletons. Concerning this clonotype: Its antigen is undetermined.

The sequencing input was PBMCs or a T cell subset sorted from them (not recorded which). The genes are TRBV5-4 and TRBJ2-5; 7 positions match TRBD1. This TCR derives from a man between 18 and 29 years old who had mild COVID-19 (a few samples of this study predate the infection). Cell type and time point are not known. The CDR3 protein is CASSLGQVETQYF. CDR3 nucleotides: TGTGCCAGCAGCTTAGGACAGGTGGAGACCCAGTACTTC.